These 32 T cell receptor beta chains were all obtained from the same sample, sequenced in a study of identical twins. TCRdb reprocessed the 5' RACE reads via MiXCR and lists one record per CDR3 protein. The sample lists some 900,000 distinct CDR3 sequences; 9% to 15% were seen once. These data are also associated with another study on yellow fever vaccine responses in identical twins.

Sequences were obtained from PBMCs. Receptors originate from a woman aged 18-29 years in good health.

This clonotype was observed a few times. The chain recombines TRBV5-1 with TRBJ2-7, with 8 bases aligning to TRBD1. The CDR3 totals 14 residues. CDR1 is SGHRS and CDR2 is YFSETQ in the germline V gene. V was clipped by 2 bases and J by 2 bases; unmatched bases: 3. CDR3 DNA sequence: TGCGCCAGCAGCTTCACGACAGGGGCCTACGAGCAGTACTTC. Amino acid sequence: CASSFTTGAYEQYF. The full variable domain, its missing parts supplied by reference TRBV5-1 and TRBJ2-7, is KAGVTQTPRYLIKTRGQQVTLSCSPISGHRSVSWYQQTPGQGLQFLFEYFSETQRNKGNFPGRFSGRQFSNSRSEMNVSTLELGDSALYLCASSFTTGAYEQYFGPGTRLTVT.

The chain links TRBV15 to TRBJ2-5, with D possibly TRBD2 on 7 matching bases. The germline V gene has CDR1 LNHNV and CDR2 YYDKDF (reference sequence). The CDR3 is 14 residues long. V shed 5 bases and J shed 4 bases, with 14 bases lying between them. CDR3 protein: CATSDTGRVETQYF. CDR3 DNA sequence: TGTGCCACCAGCGATACAGGGAGGGTAGAGACCCAGTACTTC.

This clonotype was seen more than once but under ten times. The chain employs TRBV5-1 and TRBJ2-1; D is unresolved. Trimming shortened V by 4 bases and J by 0 bases, and 11 bases separated the two germline ends. The CDR3 is 15 amino acids. Germline V gene lookup returns CDR1 SGHRS and CDR2 YFSETQ. Here the CDR3 reads CASSQRWVSYNEQFF. CDR3 bases: TGCGCCAGCAGCCAACGTTGGGTCTCCTACAATGAGCAGTTCTTC.

This clonotype has only a few counts. Here the CDR3 reads CASSLAGELTRFF. The CDR3 region has the DNA TGTGCCAGCAGCCTAGCGGGAGAACTAACCAGGTTCTTC. The chain employs TRBV28 and TRBJ2-1, with 10 bases matching TRBD2. Per the germline V gene, CDR1 is MDHEN and CDR2 is SYDVKM. The CDR3 consists of 13 residues. V shed 6 bases and J 15 bases; nucleotides not matched to a gene: 11.

The rearrangement links TRBV6-1 to TRBJ2-2, with 10 nucleotides matching TRBD1. Germline values: CDR1 MNHNS, CDR2 SASEGT. V lost 5 bases to trimming and J lost 4 bases; unmatched junction nucleotides: 7. This CDR3 is 16 amino acids long. CDR3 amino acids: CASSKERTGGTGELFF. In nucleotides, the CDR3 is TGTGCCAGCAGTAAAGAGAGGACAGGGGGCACCGGGGAGCTGTTTTTT.

The chain joins TRBV24-1 to TRBJ2-1; possibly TRBD2 for D (11 bases). V was clipped by 4 bases and J by 2 bases, with 35 bases between them. CDR1 is KGHDR and CDR2 is SFDVKD in the germline V gene. The CDR3 spans 23 residues. The DNA for the CDR3 is TGTGCCACCAGTGAGGCGGACAGGGGGGCCGAACTAGCGGGAGCGGGCACCTACAATGAGCAGTTCTTC. It yields the protein CATSEADRGAELAGAGTYNEQFF.

The sample holds a few counts of this clonotype. CDR3: CATSKRQQGAQPQHF. CDR3 nucleotide sequence: TGTGCCACCAGCAAACGTCAACAGGGGGCTCAGCCCCAGCATTTT. This chain uses TRBV15 with TRBJ1-5, with 9 positions matching TRBD1. Per the germline V gene, CDR1 is LNHNV and CDR2 is YYDKDF (reference sequence). The CDR3 consists of 15 residues. Trimming removed 4 bases from V and 6 bases from J; junction bases left unmatched: 7.

A few counts support this clonotype. The V call is TRBV3-1, the J call TRBJ2-3; 11 bases align to TRBD2. This CDR3 region has 18 residues. The V and J ends lost 0 bases and 2 bases, in that order; junction bases with no gene match: 7. CDR1 is LGHDT and CDR2 is YNNKEL in the germline V gene (reference sequence). The CDR3 DNA is TGTGCCAGCAGCCAAGATCGGCTAGCGGGAGGCCTCACAGATACGCAGTATTTT. Translating gives CASSQDRLAGGLTDTQYF.

The sample holds many counts of this clonotype. The rearrangement joins TRBV7-9 to TRBJ1-1; no definite D call. The V gene lost 1 base and the J gene lost 4 bases, with 7 bases spanning the gap. Per germline, CDR1 SEHNR and CDR2 FQNEAQ (reference sequence). The CDR3 covers 13 residues. The CDR3 bases are TGTGCCAGCAGCTTAGAGGGTAGCACTGAAGCTTTCTTT. Its translation: CASSLEGSTEAFF.

CDR3 coding DNA: TGTGCCAGCAGTTCCCCAGGTGGGTTACACTCCTACGAGCAGTACTTC. It specifies CASSSPGGLHSYEQYF. V gene TRBV12-3 or TRBV12-4 combines with J gene TRBJ2-7; unclear D gene. Deletions cut 4 bases from V and 0 bases from J, with 16 bases between. The CDR3 runs to 16 residues.

This clonotype appeared a few times. The rearrangement links TRBV9 to TRBJ2-1, with TRBD2 matching 9 bases. J gave up 12 bases and V 1 base, and 11 bases lay outside the gene matches. CDR1 is SGDLS and CDR2 is YYNGEE in the germline V gene. This CDR3 has 15 residues. In DNA, the CDR3 is TGTGCCAGCAGCGTACTGGCTAGCGGGACTACGGGGCAGTTCTTC. This sequence encodes CASSVLASGTTGQFF.

The J gene is TRBJ2-1, the V gene TRBV15; 8 nucleotides line up with TRBD2. The germline V gene has CDR1 LNHNV and CDR2 YYDKDF (reference sequence). The CDR3 spans 15 residues. The V segment lost 2 bases and the J segment 9 bases; nucleotides outside the gene matches: 9. CDR3 in amino acids: CATSRPLPAGGEQFF. The CDR3 DNA follows: TGTGCCACCAGCAGACCCTTACCGGCGGGAGGTGAGCAGTTCTTC. Supplemented by reference TRBV15 and TRBJ2-1, the full variable domain reads DAMVIQNPRYQVTQFGKPVTLSCSQTLNHNVMYWYQQKSSQAPKLLFHYYDKDFNNEADTPDNFQSRRPNTSFCFLDIRSPGLGDTAMYLCATSRPLPAGGEQFFGPGTRLTVL.

This chain connects TRBV7-8 to TRBJ2-4; the match to TRBD1 covers 8 bases. The CDR3 totals 15 residues. J was trimmed by 3 bases and V by 2 bases; bases with no gene match: 3. Germline-derived CDR1 and CDR2 are SGHVS and FQNEAQ. The CDR3 DNA sequence: TGTGCCAGCAGCTTACCGGGACAGGACAAAAACATTCAGTACTTC. As protein: CASSLPGQDKNIQYF.

Ten or more counts support this clonotype. This chain uses TRBV5-1 with TRBJ2-7; the match to TRBD1 covers 7 bases. The CDR3 consists of 14 residues. After removal of 1 base from V and 2 bases from J, the junction contained 3 bases not matched to a gene. Germline V lookup: CDR1 SGHRS, CDR2 YFSETQ. CDR3 loop: CASSLNRGTYEQYF. The CDR3 bases are TGCGCCAGCAGCTTGAACAGGGGAACCTACGAGCAGTACTTC.

The chain uses TRBV2 and TRBJ2-3, with a weak D call TRBD2 (6 bases). CDR3 length: 14 residues. V lost 7 bases and J lost 0, with 11 bases in between. Germline V gives CDR1 SNHLY, CDR2 FYNNEI. In DNA, the CDR3 is TGTGCCAGCAAGGGCGGGGTTAGCACAGATACGCAGTATTTT. Protein: CASKGGVSTDTQYF.

The V and J genes are TRBV7-8 and TRBJ1-1; D gene unclear. This CDR3 contains 15 residues. The germline V gene has CDR1 SGHVS and CDR2 FQNEAQ. Trimming cost V 5 bases and J 4 bases, with 17 bases left between them. The CDR3 DNA is TGTGCCAGCAGCACAACCGACATCACGACCACTGAAGCTTTCTTT. Its protein product is CASSTTDITTTEAFF.

The CDR3 protein is CASSLGSGRAIWEQFF. The CDR3 nucleotides are TGTGCCAGCAGCCTCGGTAGCGGGAGGGCCATCTGGGAGCAGTTCTTC. The chain joins TRBV7-9 to TRBJ2-1, with TRBD2 matching 11 bases. The germline gives CDR1 SEHNR, CDR2 FQNEAQ (reference sequence). This CDR3 contains 16 residues. With V trimmed by 5 bases and J by 10 bases, 13 bases remained unmatched.

This clonotype has at least ten counts. V gene TRBV9 combines with J gene TRBJ1-6; possible D gene TRBD1, 5 bases. From germline, CDR1 is SGDLS and CDR2 YYNGEE. CDR3 length: 14 amino acids. The V end was cut by 0 bases, the J end by 9 bases, with 10 bases between. CDR3 sequence reads: CASSVVGVGSPLHF. CDR3 nucleotide sequence: TGTGCCAGCAGCGTAGTAGGGGTGGGTTCACCCCTCCACTTT.

The chain links TRBV7-9 to TRBJ2-7; TRBD2 aligns across 11 bases. Germline values: CDR1 SEHNR, CDR2 FQNEAQ (reference sequence). CDR3 length: 14 amino acids. J lost 5 bases, V lost 6 bases, and 6 bases had no gene match. The CDR3 sequence: CASRVAGGPHEQYF. As DNA, the CDR3 is TGTGCCAGCAGAGTAGCGGGAGGGCCCCACGAGCAGTACTTC.

This clonotype was recorded a few times. V and J are TRBV20-1 and TRBJ2-2; 7 nucleotides agree with TRBD2. CDR3 length equals 15 residues. CDR1 is DFQATT, CDR2 SNEGSKA, per germline (reference sequence). The V segment lost 4 bases and the J segment 2 bases; nucleotides outside the gene matches: 7. CDR3 nucleotide sequence: TGCAGTGCTACCGAAGCGGGGATAAACACCGGGGAGCTGTTTTTT. This encodes CSATEAGINTGELFF.

The table lists this clonotype with a few counts. This rearrangement joins TRBV5-1 to TRBJ2-7; the D gene is possibly TRBD1 (5 bases). CDR3 length: 17 amino acids. The V end lost 3 bases, the J end lost 4 bases, and 23 bases lay between the germline ends. Germline-derived CDR1 and CDR2 are SGHRS and YFSETQ. The CDR3 protein is CASSSFPRELESYEQYF. CDR3 DNA: TGCGCCAGCAGCTCGTTCCCCAGGGAACTGGAGTCGTACGAGCAGTACTTC.

V gene TRBV6-1 combines with J gene TRBJ2-3; maybe TRBD1 (6 bases). This CDR3 has 16 residues. CDR1 is MNHNS, CDR2 SASEGT, per germline. Trimming removed 5 bases from V and 5 bases from J, with 20 bases in between. The CDR3 nucleotides are TGTGCCAGCAGTCAACGATCAACAGGGTCGGGAGATACGCAGTATTTT. It encodes CASSQRSTGSGDTQYF.

The chain joins TRBV4-2 to TRBJ1-1; possible D gene TRBD1, 5 bases. The ends were cut back, 3 bases at V and 1 base at J, with 12 bases in the middle. The CDR3 sequence is 15 residues long. Per the germline V gene, CDR1 is LGHNA and CDR2 is YNFKEQ. CDR3 nucleotide sequence: TGTGCCAGCAGCCAGCTAATGGACACGAACACTGAAGCTTTCTTT. Amino acid sequence: CASSQLMDTNTEAFF.

The chain joins TRBV4-1 to TRBJ2-1, with TRBD2 matching 15 bases. CDR3 length: 18 residues. After removal of 7 bases from V and 4 bases from J, the junction contained 11 bases not matched to a gene. Germline V gene data show CDR1 as MGHRA and CDR2 as YSYEKL. This chain's CDR3 is CASMAGTSGRWDYNEQFF. CDR3 bases: TGCGCCAGCATGGCCGGGACTAGCGGGAGGTGGGATTACAATGAGCAGTTCTTC.

The rearrangement uses TRBV5-5 and TRBJ2-1; no clear D gene. The CDR3 loop spans 16 amino acids. V was clipped by 1 base and J by 5 bases, with 16 bases between them. Germline V gene lookup returns CDR1 SGHKS and CDR2 YYEKEE (reference sequence). The CDR3 DNA reads TGTGCCAGCAGCTTGCAATCTCCCCGCCCCCACAATGAGCAGTTCTTC. It yields the protein CASSLQSPRPHNEQFF.

V usage is TRBV27 and J usage is TRBJ2-1, with TRBD2 matching over 9 bases. J gave up 7 bases and V 1 base, and 11 bases lay outside the gene matches. Germline V gives CDR1 MNHEY, CDR2 SMNVEV (reference sequence). The CDR3 extends over 17 amino acids. The CDR3 nucleotides read TGTGCCAGCAGTTTATTTCGGGCTAGCGGGACGGGAAATGAGCAGTTCTTC. Translated, it gives CASSLFRASGTGNEQFF.

This sequence joins TRBV12-3 or TRBV12-4 and TRBJ2-2; 7 bases line up with TRBD2. There are 15 residues in the CDR3. J gave up 4 bases and V 5 bases, and 7 bases lay outside the gene matches. The chain's CDR3 is CASSPQTSPTGELFF. The DNA for the CDR3 is TGTGCCAGCAGTCCACAGACTAGCCCCACCGGGGAGCTGTTTTTT.

This clonotype was counted at least ten times. The chain links TRBV28 to TRBJ2-3; possible D gene TRBD2, 5 bases. V lost 7 bases and J 2 bases, leaving 16 bases between the germline ends. This CDR3 is built from 15 residues. Germline-derived CDR1 and CDR2 are MDHEN and SYDVKM. The CDR3 DNA sequence: TGTGCCAGCACCGAAGAGGGTAGGACCACAGATACGCAGTATTTT. Amino acid sequence: CASTEEGRTTDTQYF.

At least ten counts were recorded for this clonotype. The chain combines TRBV5-1 with TRBJ2-1; 8 bases agree with TRBD2. V lost 0 bases, J lost 4 bases, and 6 bases stayed unmatched. Germline assignment: CDR1 SGHRS and CDR2 YFSETQ. The CDR3 consists of 16 residues. The CDR3 sequence: CASSLDRLAGYNEQFF. The DNA of the CDR3 is TGCGCCAGCAGCTTGGACCGTCTAGCGGGTTACAATGAGCAGTTCTTC.

The J gene is TRBJ2-3, the V gene TRBV15, with 10 bases fitting TRBD2. Trimming removed 2 bases from V and 6 bases from J; junction bases left unmatched: 17. Germline lookup yields CDR1 LNHNV and CDR2 YYDKDF (reference sequence). This CDR3 is built from 19 residues. The CDR3 DNA sequence: TGTGCCACCAGCAGAATCCCCCCGGCTAGCGGGAGCAGGATGGATACGCAGTATTTT. Translation gives CATSRIPPASGSRMDTQYF.

This clonotype was observed many times. This chain joins TRBV20-1 and TRBJ1-1; D ambiguous. Germline V gene lookup returns CDR1 DFQATT and CDR2 SNEGSKA (reference sequence). The CDR3 is 11 amino acids. Between the trimmed V and J ends, which lost 3 bases and 6 bases, there was a span of 8 bases. The CDR3 here is CSASDGAEAFF. CDR3 nucleotide sequence: TGCAGTGCTAGCGATGGGGCTGAAGCTTTCTTT.

The CDR3 DNA sequence: TGTGCCAGCAGCTCGGTCCCCCCGAGCACCGGGGAGCTGTTTTTT. Encoded protein: CASSSVPPSTGELFF. The genes are TRBV6-1 and TRBJ2-2; D is undetermined. CDR3 length equals 15 residues. V was shortened by 6 bases and J by 4 bases, with 15 bases between the two germline ends. Germline CDR1 is MNHNS and CDR2 is SASEGT.